This T cell receptor (beta chain) comes out of a study of CD8 T cells in ankylosing spondylitis. This clonotype was counted a few times. The antigen remains undetermined. TCRdb re-called the 5' RACE reads through MiXCR, storing one row per CDR3 protein. The table has some 130,000 distinct CDR3 sequences, 17% seen once. General study results and limits: A TCR beta motif of fewer than ten highly homologous variants appeared characteristic of ankylosing spondylitis blood. Reported data indicate significant enrichment of disease-linked clones within matched ankylosing spondylitis synovial fluid.

Sequences were obtained from blood, either unsorted or a sorted T cell fraction (not recorded which). This sequence was found in a male donor with ankylosing spondylitis.

The CDR3 coding sequence is TGCAGTCTTATCCTGGCGGGAGGCTACAATGAGCAGTTCTTC. Protein: CSLILAGGYNEQFF. The V and J genes are TRBV20-1 and TRBJ2-1; the match to TRBD2 covers 8 bases. This CDR3 has 14 amino acids. Germline values: CDR1 DFQATT, CDR2 SNEGSKA (reference sequence). Trimming cost V 8 bases and J 3 bases; bases outside gene matches: 9.